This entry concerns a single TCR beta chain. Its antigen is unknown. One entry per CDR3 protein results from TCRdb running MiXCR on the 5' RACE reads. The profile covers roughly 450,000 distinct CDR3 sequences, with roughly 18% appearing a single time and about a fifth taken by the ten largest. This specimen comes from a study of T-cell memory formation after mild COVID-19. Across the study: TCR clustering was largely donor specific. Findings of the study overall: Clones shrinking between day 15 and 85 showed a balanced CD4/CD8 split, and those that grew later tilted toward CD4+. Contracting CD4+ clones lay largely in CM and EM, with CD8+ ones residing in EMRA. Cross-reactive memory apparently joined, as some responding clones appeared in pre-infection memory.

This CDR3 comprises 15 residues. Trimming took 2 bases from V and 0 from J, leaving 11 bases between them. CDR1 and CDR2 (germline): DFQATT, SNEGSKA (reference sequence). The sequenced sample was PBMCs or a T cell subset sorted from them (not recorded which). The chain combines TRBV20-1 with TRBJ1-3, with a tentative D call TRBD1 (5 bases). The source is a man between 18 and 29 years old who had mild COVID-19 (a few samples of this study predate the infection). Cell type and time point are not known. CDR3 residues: CSARYGANSGNTIYF. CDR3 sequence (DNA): TGCAGTGCTAGATACGGGGCCAACTCTGGAAACACCATATATTTT.